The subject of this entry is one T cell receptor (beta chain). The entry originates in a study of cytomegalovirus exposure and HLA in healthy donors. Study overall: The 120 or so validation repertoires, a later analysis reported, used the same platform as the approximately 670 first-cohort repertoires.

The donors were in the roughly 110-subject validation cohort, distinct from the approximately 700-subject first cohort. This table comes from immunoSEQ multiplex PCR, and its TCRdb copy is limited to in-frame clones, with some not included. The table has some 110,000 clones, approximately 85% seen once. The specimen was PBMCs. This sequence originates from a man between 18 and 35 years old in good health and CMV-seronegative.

Here the CDR3 reads CASSLVPLEGYGYTF. The CDR3 nucleotides are TGTGCCAGCAGCTTAGTCCCCCTAGAGGGCTATGGCTACACCTTC. The gene calls are TRBV7-2 and TRBJ1-2; no firm D call. The V gene's germline CDR1 is SGHTA and CDR2 FQGNSA. The V gene lost 1 base and the J gene lost 4 bases, with 13 bases spanning the gap. CDR3 length: 15 residues. The variable domain in full, with the rest retrieved from reference TRBV7-2 and TRBJ1-2, is GAGVSQSPSNKVTEKGKDVELRCDPISGHTALYWYRQSLGQGLEFLIYFQGNSAPDKSGLPSDRFSAERTGGSVSTLTIQRTQQEDSAVYLCASSLVPLEGYGYTFGSGTRLTVV.